This entry describes one TCR beta chain. In germline, CDR1 is MNHEY, CDR2 SMNVEV (reference sequence). Deletions cut 4 bases from V and 7 bases from J, with 13 bases between. The CDR3 is made up of 13 amino acids. Sequencing was performed with immunoSEQ multiplex PCR; in TCRdb, only in-frame clones are kept and a portion is missing. Of around 130,000 clones in the sample, 70% to 90% were seen once. This entry is derived from a study of blood T cell repertoires in COVID-19. Overall study context: There were acute and convalescent COVID-19 samples, and they came from the United States, Italy and Spain.

The chain links TRBV27 to TRBJ1-1; D remains ambiguous. The sample consisted of peripheral blood. This TCR was sampled from a woman between 45 and 60 years old who had recovered from COVID-19. The CDR3 DNA is TGTGCCAGCAGTTCCCAGAACGATAATGAAGCTTTCTTT. This codes for CASSSQNDNEAFF.